The TCR beta chain described here comes from a study of T cell repertoires in cytomegalovirus infection. Looking at the study overall: Public TCR beta signatures indicated both CMV infection and matching HLA type. General study findings and limits: Summed public TCR beta family frequency identified CMV carriers bearing the relevant HLA.

As for this clonotype: Its target is unknown.

The CDR3 contains 16 residues. Germline CDR1 and CDR2: SEHNR and FQNEAQ (reference sequence). V shed 5 bases, J shed 10 bases, and the junction held 11 bases outside the gene matches. TCRdb recomputed calls from the reads with MiXCR, one row per CDR3 protein. The data contain fewer than 1,000,000 distinct CDR3 sequences, 30% to 40% of them seen just once; the ten biggest clones take up over 10%. The origin of this receptor is a human donor in good health (CMV status not recorded). Some clones in this sample may be carry-over from other donors' samples. The sequencing used cultured CD8+ T cells from PBMCs, collected from culture after CMV antigen stimulation. The chain has TRBV7-9 and TRBJ2-1, with TRBD2 matching over 13 bases. The CDR3 here is CASSRIGLAGAPEQFF. The DNA of the CDR3 is TGTGCCAGCAGCCGTATAGGACTAGCGGGGGCCCCGGAGCAGTTCTTC.